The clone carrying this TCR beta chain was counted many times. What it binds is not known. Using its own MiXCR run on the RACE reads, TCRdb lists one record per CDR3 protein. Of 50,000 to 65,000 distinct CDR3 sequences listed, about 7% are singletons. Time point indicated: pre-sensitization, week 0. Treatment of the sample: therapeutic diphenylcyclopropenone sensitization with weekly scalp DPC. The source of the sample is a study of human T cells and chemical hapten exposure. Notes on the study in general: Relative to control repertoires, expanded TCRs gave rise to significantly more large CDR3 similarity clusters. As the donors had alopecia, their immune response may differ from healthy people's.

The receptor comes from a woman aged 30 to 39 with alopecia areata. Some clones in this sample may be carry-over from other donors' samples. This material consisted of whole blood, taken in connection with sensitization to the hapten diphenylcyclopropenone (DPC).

CDR3 protein: CASSEGQNTEAFF. CDR3 DNA sequence: TGTGCCAGCAGTGAGGGGCAGAACACTGAAGCTTTCTTT. The chain uses TRBV6-4 and TRBJ1-1; D is perhaps TRBD1 (5 bases). The CDR3 length is 13 residues. Trimming pared 3 bases from V and 1 base from J, leaving 6 bases between. CDR1 and CDR2 (germline): MRHNA, SNTAGT.